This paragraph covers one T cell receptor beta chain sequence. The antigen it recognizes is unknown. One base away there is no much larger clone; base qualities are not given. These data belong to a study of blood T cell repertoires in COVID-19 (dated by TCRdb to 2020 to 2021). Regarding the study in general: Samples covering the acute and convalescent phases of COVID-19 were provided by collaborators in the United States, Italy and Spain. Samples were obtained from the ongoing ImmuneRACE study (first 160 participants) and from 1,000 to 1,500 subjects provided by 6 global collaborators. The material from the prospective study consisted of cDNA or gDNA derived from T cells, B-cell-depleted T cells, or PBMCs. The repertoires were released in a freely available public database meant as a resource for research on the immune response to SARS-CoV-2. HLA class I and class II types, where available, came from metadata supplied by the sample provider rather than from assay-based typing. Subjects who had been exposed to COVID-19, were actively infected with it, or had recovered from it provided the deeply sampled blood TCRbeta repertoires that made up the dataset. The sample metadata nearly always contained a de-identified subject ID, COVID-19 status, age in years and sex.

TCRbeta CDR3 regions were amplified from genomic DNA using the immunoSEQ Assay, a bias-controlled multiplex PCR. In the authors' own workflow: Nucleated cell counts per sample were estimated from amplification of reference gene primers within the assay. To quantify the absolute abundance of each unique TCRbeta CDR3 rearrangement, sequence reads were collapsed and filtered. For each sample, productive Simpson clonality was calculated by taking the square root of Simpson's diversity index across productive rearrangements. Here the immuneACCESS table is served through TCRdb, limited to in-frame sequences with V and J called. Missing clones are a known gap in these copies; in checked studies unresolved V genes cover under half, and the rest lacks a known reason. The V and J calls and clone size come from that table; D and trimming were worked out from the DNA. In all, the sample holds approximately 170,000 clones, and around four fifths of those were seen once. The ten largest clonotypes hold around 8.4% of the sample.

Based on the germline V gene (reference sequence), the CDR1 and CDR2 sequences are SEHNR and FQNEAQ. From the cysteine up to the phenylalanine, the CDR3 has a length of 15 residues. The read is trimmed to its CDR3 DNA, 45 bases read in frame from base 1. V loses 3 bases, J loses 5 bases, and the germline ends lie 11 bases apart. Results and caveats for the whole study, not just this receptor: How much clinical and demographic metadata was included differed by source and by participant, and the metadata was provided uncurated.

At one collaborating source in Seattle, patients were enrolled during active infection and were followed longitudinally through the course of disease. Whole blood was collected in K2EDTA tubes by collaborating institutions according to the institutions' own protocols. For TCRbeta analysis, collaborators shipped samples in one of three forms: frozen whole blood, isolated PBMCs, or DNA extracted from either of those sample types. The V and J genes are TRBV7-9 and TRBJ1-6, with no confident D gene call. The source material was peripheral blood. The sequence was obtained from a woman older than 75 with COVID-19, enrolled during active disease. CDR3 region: CASSFGGAHNSPLHF. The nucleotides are TGTGCCAGCAGCTTCGGTGGAGCTCATAATTCACCCCTCCACTTT.